The 14 T cell receptor beta chains in this list originate from one sample, sequenced in a study of T cells in Graves' hyperthyroidism and ophthalmopathy. RNA transcripts gave rise to amplified TCR beta CDR3 regions. TCR CDR3 regions were first amplified by RT-PCR with HTBI primers. From the multiplex PCR reads, TCRdb called clonotypes with MiXCR, one entry per CDR3 protein. The sample includes approximately 420,000 distinct CDR3 sequences, 14% to 15% of them seen just once. Sequenced: blood. The source of these receptors is a woman aged 25-40 years with Graves' hyperthyroidism.

This clonotype occurred many times. The V call is TRBV27, the J call TRBJ1-2, with D perhaps matching TRBD1 (5 bases). V lost 0 bases and J 8 bases, leaving 16 bases between the germline ends. The germline V gene encodes CDR1 MNHEY and CDR2 SMNVEV (reference sequence). CDR3 length: 15 residues. CDR3 sequence (DNA): TGTGCCAGCAGTTTATCTGGGGGATGGTTTGGAGGCTACACCTTC. Residues: CASSLSGGWFGGYTF.

The sample holds a few counts of this clonotype. The genes are TRBV10-3 and TRBJ2-3, with D hard to call. CDR3 size: 15 residues. CDR1 is ENHRY, CDR2 SYGVKD, per germline. Trimming took 0 bases from V and 2 from J, leaving 9 bases between them. CDR3 bases: TGTGCCATCAGTGAGTCGGGTTCTCTCACAGATACGCAGTATTTT. Protein sequence: CAISESGSLTDTQYF.

In its sample, this clonotype was seen a few times. V gene TRBV6-5 combines with J gene TRBJ2-7, with D uncertain. The V and J ends lost 2 bases and 4 bases respectively, with 6 bases between them. CDR1 is MNHEY, CDR2 SVGAGI, per germline. This CDR3 is built from 12 residues. The CDR3 region is CASSYIKYEQYF. The DNA of the CDR3 is TGTGCCAGCAGTTACATCAAATACGAGCAGTACTTC.

This clonotype appeared many times. The V call is TRBV5-1, the J call TRBJ1-5; D is uncertain. The CDR3 is made up of 13 amino acids. The germline V gene has CDR1 SGHRS and CDR2 YFSETQ. The ends were cut back, 3 bases at V and 4 bases at J, with 8 bases in the middle. The chain's CDR3 is CASSWGLNQPQHF. CDR3 bases: TGCGCCAGCAGCTGGGGTCTGAATCAGCCCCAGCATTTT.

The chain has TRBV28 and TRBJ2-2, with a weak D call TRBD2 (6 bases). The CDR3 length is 15 residues. Germline V gene data show CDR1 as MDHEN and CDR2 as SYDVKM. V was clipped by 5 bases and J by 2 bases, with 12 bases between them. CDR3 nucleotide sequence: TGTGCCAGCAGTCTGCCGGGACTTAACACCGGGGAGCTGTTTTTT. It translates to CASSLPGLNTGELFF.

This clonotype was seen many times. The chain combines TRBV5-1 with TRBJ1-1; D remains unclear. CDR1 SGHRS and CDR2 YFSETQ come from the germline V gene. This CDR3 is 12 amino acids long. The V end was cut by 5 bases, the J end by 5 bases, with 10 bases between. This chain's CDR3 is CASRVAGTEAFF. Here the CDR3 DNA reads TGCGCCAGCAGGGTGGCGGGGACTGAAGCTTTCTTT. Together with reference TRBV5-1 and TRBJ1-1, the CDR3 gives the full variable domain: KAGVTQTPRYLIKTRGQQVTLSCSPISGHRSVSWYQQTPGQGLQFLFEYFSETQRNKGNFPGRFSGRQFSNSRSEMNVSTLELGDSALYLCASRVAGTEAFFGQGTRLTVV.

This clonotype was detected a few times. V is TRBV4-1 and J is TRBJ2-3, with 9 positions matching TRBD2. The V and J ends lost 5 bases and 2 bases, in that order; junction bases with no gene match: 23. The length of the CDR3 is 21 residues. Germline V gene sequence: CDR1 MGHRA, CDR2 YSYEKL. CDR3 nucleotide sequence: TGCGCCAGCAGCACGTTTTGGCCGGCTAGCGGGATCCTCTCCCTCACAGATACGCAGTATTTT. The encoded protein is CASSTFWPASGILSLTDTQYF.

This clonotype was observed a few times. The chain recombines TRBV2 with TRBJ1-5, with TRBD1 matching over 7 bases. The V and J ends lost 4 bases and 5 bases, in that order; junction bases with no gene match: 2. The CDR3 runs 13 residues. Germline V lookup: CDR1 SNHLY, CDR2 FYNNEI. In DNA, the CDR3 is TGTGCCAGCAGTGCAACAGGGGATCAGCCCCAGCATTTT. Amino acids: CASSATGDQPQHF.

This clonotype has ten or more counts. The chain joins TRBV6-1 to TRBJ2-7; 8 nucleotides agree with TRBD2. This CDR3 comprises 14 residues. Germline CDR1 reads MNHNS; CDR2 reads SASEGT. With 5 bases clipped from V and 1 base from J, the junction kept 4 bases outside the gene matches. The CDR3, as DNA: TGTGCCAGCAGTACCCAGCGGGAGTCCTACGAGCAGTACTTC. Protein: CASSTQRESYEQYF.

This rearrangement joins TRBV9 to TRBJ2-7, with D possibly being TRBD1 (6 bases). The V and J ends lost 3 bases and 6 bases respectively, with 13 bases between them. Germline CDR1 SGDLS, CDR2 YYNGEE. The CDR3 consists of 13 residues. CDR3 sequence: CASSAPGQLEQYF. Written as DNA, the CDR3 is TGTGCCAGCAGCGCGCCGGGACAACTCGAGCAGTACTTC.

This clonotype was counted ten times or more. V and J are TRBV29-1 and TRBJ2-7; 13 nucleotides match TRBD2. The CDR3 extends over 16 amino acids. V shed 4 bases and J 0 bases; nucleotides not matched to a gene: 6. Looked up from germline, CDR1 is SQVTM and CDR2 is ANQGSEA. CDR3 amino acids: CSVGATSGRTSYEQYF. The CDR3 bases are TGCAGCGTTGGCGCGACTAGCGGGAGGACCTCCTACGAGCAGTACTTC.

In regard to this clonotype: A clone one base away is much larger, so this may be a read error. The V call is TRBV20-1, the J call TRBJ1-5; TRBD1 matches 10 bases. The trim removed 2 bases at V and 6 bases at J, leaving 10 bases unmatched. The CDR3 has 16 amino acids. Germline V lookup: CDR1 DFQATT, CDR2 SNEGSKA (reference sequence). CDR3 in DNA: TGCAGTGCTAGAAATCAACCCGGACAGGGGGGTCAGCCCCAGCATTTT. This encodes CSARNQPGQGGQPQHF.

This clonotype was seen ten or more times. The V call is TRBV6-2 or TRBV6-3, the J call TRBJ2-1, with 12 nucleotides matching TRBD2. The CDR3 extends over 19 amino acids. V trimming: 2 bases; J trimming: 1 base; junction bases outside the gene matches: 9. Germline values: CDR1 MNHEY, CDR2 SVGEGT. CDR3 sequence reads: CASSYQTSGGPPSYNEQFF. CDR3 nucleotides: TGTGCCAGCAGTTACCAGACTAGCGGGGGACCCCCTTCCTACAATGAGCAGTTCTTC.

This clonotype was counted a few times. The chain recombines TRBV20-1 with TRBJ1-4, with D tentatively TRBD1 (5 bases). V lost 6 bases and J lost 8, with 19 bases in between. CDR1 DFQATT and CDR2 SNEGSKA come from the germline V gene (reference sequence). The CDR3 spans 14 residues. CDR3 in amino acids: CSANDGGLEEKLFF. The CDR3 DNA is TGCAGTGCGAACGATGGGGGTCTAGAAGAAAAACTGTTTTTT.